Sequencing of this T cell receptor beta chain was carried out in a study of tumor and adjacent non-tumor tissue in lung cancer (dated by TCRdb to 2016 to 2019). The study in broad terms: Of the cohort, about a dozen patients had adenocarcinoma, 2 had squamous cell carcinoma and 1 had small cell lung cancer. A total of 95 million to 150 million productive TCRbeta reads were generated by sequencing, corresponding to an average of approximately 4.3 million reads per sample. Bulk TCRbeta repertoires were compared between lung tumor tissue and matched distant non-tumor lung tissue obtained from 15 or so lung cancer patients. The approximately 15 enrolled patients, of whom some ten were men and 5 were women, were aged 31 to 76 years and were diagnosed with TNM stage I to III disease. For each patient, one tumor sample and one normal lung sample were taken, giving around 30 paired specimens that underwent TCRbeta CDR3 sequencing. What the study reported, not specific to this receptor: Tumor tissue showed significantly higher TCR diversity (inverse Simpson) than normal lung tissue, at around 450 vs 150 (P = 0.0075, Mann-Whitney U test). A significantly larger cumulative share of the repertoire was made up by the top 100 clones in normal lung than in tumor tissue. Because peripheral blood was not sequenced, blood TCRbeta repertoires in the lung cancer patients of the study were not examined. TCR diversity was significantly higher in younger patients, and higher tumor TCR diversity was associated with shorter overall and disease-free survival. Neither the sequencing platform nor unique molecular identifiers are mentioned in the methods. With only 15 patients in the cohort, the authors noted that larger samples and more detailed clinical data are needed.

The method was multiplex PCR. The sample was run on an Illumina HiSeq 2500. TCRbeta libraries were constructed through three rounds of nested PCR with primers (Table S4) according to protocols modified from ARM-PCR. Before sequencing, PCR products of 200-500 bp were excised from the gel and purified with the QIAquick gel extraction kit. Per the authors' processing: Trimmomatic was used to clean the reads, FLASH was used to merge the reads into complete CDR3 sequences, and MiTCR was used to assign the reads to V(D)J germline segments. Clonal diversity was calculated as the inverse Simpson's index using VDJtools. A read counted as productive if the sequence was in-frame and lacked a premature stop codon. Using fastp trimming at Q25 and MiXCR clonotype assembly, TCRdb reanalyzed the public sequencing data and kept in-frame beta chains. Duplicate CDR3 protein sequences are folded into a single record with the most common DNA and genes. TCRdb, not the original authors, processed these V and J calls. For this sample there are 100,000 to 120,000 distinct CDR3 sequences; over 70% appear just once. 22% of the sample comes from the top ten.

Worth noting for this clonotype: The antigen this receptor binds is unknown. Germline is not matched at one junction end, which may reflect a read error.

RNA was isolated from bulk unsorted tissue, and RNA quality was assessed with a NanoDrop ND-1000 and an Agilent 2100. Donors were newly diagnosed lung cancer patients admitted for thoracic surgery in China between August and November 2014, without prior chemotherapy. The study excluded patients who had received radiotherapy or chemotherapy before or who had another cancer at the same time. Surgical tissue pieces of roughly 1-2.2 cm3 were preserved in RNAlater solution and were kept at -80 degrees C until use. The CDR3 holds 14 amino acids from the cysteine to the phenylalanine. CDR3 DNA is the only sequence kept; it has 42 bases, read in frame from the first base.

This sequence was found in a man aged 65-85 years with non-small cell lung cancer. Material for sequencing was lung tumor tissue. Recombination joined TRBV12-3 or TRBV12-4 with TRBJ2-7; the D call could be TRBD1 or TRBD2, with each sharing 5 bases. The CDR3 reads as follows: CARSPGRNSYGQYF. The bases are TGTGCCAGGAGTCCGGGACGGAACTCCTACGGGCAGTACTTC.